These T cell receptor beta chains were read from a single sample in a study of T cells in localized non-small cell lung cancer. The data were produced by immunoSEQ multiplex PCR, yet TCRdb's version contains in-frame clones alone and is incomplete. Of around 36,000 clones listed, roughly 77% are singletons. The sequencing used PBMCs, collected before any cancer treatment. These receptors originate from a woman between 35 and 75 years old with stage II squamous cell lung carcinoma. The CDR3 runs from the conserved cysteine through the conserved F or W.

CDR3: CAISESGGSWNEQFF
length: 15
J: TRBJ2-1
V: TRBV10-3

CDR3: CASSLDSGGVTEAFF
length: 15
J: TRBJ1-1
V: TRBV6-5

CDR3: CASSQGGQEQFF
length: 12
J: TRBJ2-1
V: TRBV4-2

CDR3: CSVAGPWNTEAFF
length: 13
J: TRBJ1-1
V: TRBV29-1

CDR3: CASSDEYSNQPQHF
length: 14
J: TRBJ1-5
V: TRBV2

CDR3: CASSLGAGRGGVETQYF
length: 17
J: TRBJ2-5
V: TRBV7-2

CDR3: CASSEPGRGLKDSPLHF
length: 17
J: TRBJ1-6
V: TRBV6-1

CDR3: CASSYEGRGGSTQYF
length: 15
J: TRBJ2-3
V: TRBV6-5

CDR3: CASSSDRVEYYGYTF
length: 15
J: TRBJ1-2
V: TRBV7-9

CDR3: CASSYMGGYTF
length: 11
J: TRBJ1-2
V: TRBV6-1

CDR3: CASRGQGVYEQYF
length: 13
J: TRBJ2-7
V: TRBV28

CDR3: CASSPRGLSQETQYF
length: 15
J: TRBJ2-5
V: TRBV18

CDR3: CASSPGAIYGYTF
length: 13
J: TRBJ1-2
V: TRBV18

CDR3: CASSLHPGLADTGELFF
length: 17
J: TRBJ2-2
V: TRBV28

CDR3: CASSPTSYEQYF
length: 12
J: TRBJ2-7
V: TRBV11-2

CDR3: CASITNRDRGSGANVLTF
length: 18
J: TRBJ2-6
V: TRBV28

CDR3: CASSLPSTRSDTGELFF
length: 17
J: TRBJ2-2
V: TRBV28

CDR3: CASSPRGRGNEKLFF
length: 15
J: TRBJ1-4
V: TRBV28

CDR3: CASSVWVTGGSSNEQFF
length: 17
J: TRBJ2-1
V: TRBV9

CDR3: CASSSYPGTQDYEAFF
length: 16
J: TRBJ1-1
V: TRBV28

CDR3: CASSFTGNQPQHF
length: 13
J: TRBJ1-5
V: TRBV6-5

CDR3: CASSLTGGAGNYGYTF
length: 16
J: TRBJ1-2
V: TRBV9

CDR3: CASSPYERTDEQFF
length: 14
J: TRBJ2-1
V: TRBV11-3

CDR3: CASRLLAASTDTQYF
length: 15
J: TRBJ2-3
V: TRBV2

CDR3: CASSFSGSEKLFF
length: 13
J: TRBJ1-4
V: TRBV7-9

CDR3: CASSISPASGNTEAFF
length: 16
J: TRBJ1-1
V: TRBV19

CDR3: CASSSRRGSNTGELFF
length: 16
J: TRBJ2-2
V: TRBV2

CDR3: CARAGGFLSTDTQYF
length: 15
J: TRBJ2-3
V: TRBV5-8

CDR3: CASRPGQGSETQYF
length: 14
J: TRBJ2-5
V: TRBV6-5

CDR3: CASSQEAGRGGNEQFF
length: 16
J: TRBJ2-1
V: TRBV4-1

CDR3: CASSSDGETQYF
length: 12
J: TRBJ2-5
V: TRBV6-5

CDR3: CASSPNRDSTPRELFF
length: 16
J: TRBJ2-2
V: TRBV7-8

CDR3: CASSGDTEAFF
length: 11
J: TRBJ1-1
V: TRBV2

CDR3: CASGALNTEAFF
length: 12
J: TRBJ1-1
V: TRBV2

CDR3: CATRFGTDYGYTF
length: 13
J: TRBJ1-2
V: TRBV6-6

CDR3: CASSQAGQKNEKLFF
length: 15
J: TRBJ1-4
V: TRBV4-3

CDR3: CASSIRQGSYNEQFF
length: 15
J: TRBJ2-1
V: TRBV19

CDR3: CASGNSGGYGYTF
length: 13
J: TRBJ1-2
V: TRBV2

CDR3: CATSRDARVRTQYF
length: 14
J: TRBJ2-5
V: TRBV15

CDR3: CASSLLTSGSYNEQFF
length: 16
J: TRBJ2-1
V: TRBV28

CDR3: CATKGGSGNTIYF
length: 13
J: TRBJ1-3
V: TRBV2

CDR3: CASSPADQETQYF
length: 13
J: TRBJ2-5
V: TRBV7-9

CDR3: CASSSTDGYNEQFF
length: 14
J: TRBJ2-1
V: TRBV7-2

CDR3: CAIRPTSGGSSYTDTQYF
length: 18
J: TRBJ2-3
V: TRBV10-3

CDR3: CASTEGRGSSYNEQFF
length: 16
J: TRBJ2-1
V: TRBV28

CDR3: CASSPPGQSTEKLFF
length: 15
J: TRBJ1-4
V: TRBV18

CDR3: CASRLATGTGARGNEQFF
length: 18
J: TRBJ2-1
V: TRBV12-2

CDR3: CASSAIEGGNGYTF
length: 14
J: TRBJ1-2
V: TRBV7-9

CDR3: CATYLWQGNQPQHF
length: 14
J: TRBJ1-5
V: TRBV6-1

CDR3: CASSLVGLGNIQYF
length: 14
J: TRBJ2-4
V: TRBV7-2

CDR3: CASSPTGITDTQYF
length: 14
J: TRBJ2-3
V: TRBV28

CDR3: CASGGGMSNQPQHF
length: 14
J: TRBJ1-5
V: TRBV6-5

CDR3: CASAEGAYNEQFF
length: 13
J: TRBJ2-1
V: TRBV10-3

CDR3: CASSSSATAGLLGANVLTF
length: 19
J: TRBJ2-6
V: TRBV11-2

CDR3: CASSFRNYNSPLHF
length: 14
J: TRBJ1-6
V: TRBV5-6